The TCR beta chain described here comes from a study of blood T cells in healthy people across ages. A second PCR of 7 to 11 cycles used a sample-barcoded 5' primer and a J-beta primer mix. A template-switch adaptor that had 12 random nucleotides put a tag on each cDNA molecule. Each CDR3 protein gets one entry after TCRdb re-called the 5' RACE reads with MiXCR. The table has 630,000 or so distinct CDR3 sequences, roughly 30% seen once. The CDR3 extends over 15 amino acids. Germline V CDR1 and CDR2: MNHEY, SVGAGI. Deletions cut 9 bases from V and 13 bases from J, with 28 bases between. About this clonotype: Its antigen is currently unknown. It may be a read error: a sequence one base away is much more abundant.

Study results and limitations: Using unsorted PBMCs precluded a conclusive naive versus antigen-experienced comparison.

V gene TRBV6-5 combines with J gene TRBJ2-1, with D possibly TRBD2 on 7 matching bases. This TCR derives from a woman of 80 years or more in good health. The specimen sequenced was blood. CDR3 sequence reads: CASGGGGGPRETQFF. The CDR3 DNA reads TGTGCCAGTGGGGGCGGCGGGGGCCCCAGGGAGACCCAGTTCTTC.